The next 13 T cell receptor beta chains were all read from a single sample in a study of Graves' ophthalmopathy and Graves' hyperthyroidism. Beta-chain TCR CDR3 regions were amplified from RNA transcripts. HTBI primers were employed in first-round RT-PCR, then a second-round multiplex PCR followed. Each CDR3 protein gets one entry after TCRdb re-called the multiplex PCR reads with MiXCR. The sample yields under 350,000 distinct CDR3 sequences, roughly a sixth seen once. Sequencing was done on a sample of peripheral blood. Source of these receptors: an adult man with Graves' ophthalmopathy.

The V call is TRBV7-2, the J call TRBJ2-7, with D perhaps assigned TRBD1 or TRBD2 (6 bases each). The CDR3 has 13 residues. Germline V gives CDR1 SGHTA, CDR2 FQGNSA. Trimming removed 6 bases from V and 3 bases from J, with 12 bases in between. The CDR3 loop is CASRRDTDYEQYF. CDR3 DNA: TGTGCCAGCAGGCGGGACACCGACTACGAGCAGTACTTC.

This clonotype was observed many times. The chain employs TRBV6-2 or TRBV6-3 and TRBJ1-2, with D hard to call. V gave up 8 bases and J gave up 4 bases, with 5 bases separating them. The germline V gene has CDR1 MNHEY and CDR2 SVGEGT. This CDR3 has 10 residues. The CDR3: CASGGYGYTF. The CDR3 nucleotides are TGTGCCAGCGGTGGCTATGGCTACACCTTC.

The CDR3: CASSLFLEETQYF. The DNA of the CDR3 is TGTGCCAGCAGCTTGTTCCTAGAAGAGACCCAGTACTTC. This sequence joins TRBV5-8 and TRBJ2-5; D is unresolved. CDR3 length: 13 residues. The V and J ends lost 1 base and 3 bases respectively, with 7 bases between them. Germline loops: CDR1 SGHTS, CDR2 YDEGEE.

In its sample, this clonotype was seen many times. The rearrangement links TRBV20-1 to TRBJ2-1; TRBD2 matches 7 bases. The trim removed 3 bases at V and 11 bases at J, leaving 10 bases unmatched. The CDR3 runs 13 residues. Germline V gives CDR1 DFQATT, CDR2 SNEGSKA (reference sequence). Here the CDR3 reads CSARSSGKVQQFF. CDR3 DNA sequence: TGCAGTGCTAGGTCTAGCGGTAAGGTTCAGCAGTTCTTC.

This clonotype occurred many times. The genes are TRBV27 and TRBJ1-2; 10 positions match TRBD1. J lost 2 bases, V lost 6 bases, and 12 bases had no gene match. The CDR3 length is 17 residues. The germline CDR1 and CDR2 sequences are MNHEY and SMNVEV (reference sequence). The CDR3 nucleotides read TGTGCCAGCAGACTCATCTCCGCGGGACAGGGGAACTATGGCTACACCTTC. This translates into CASRLISAGQGNYGYTF.

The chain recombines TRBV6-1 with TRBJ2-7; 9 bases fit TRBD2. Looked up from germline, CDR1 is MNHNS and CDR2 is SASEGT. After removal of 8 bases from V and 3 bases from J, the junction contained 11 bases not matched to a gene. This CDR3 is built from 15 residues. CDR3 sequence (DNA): TGTGCCAGCTCCCCTCGACTAGCGGCTAACTACGAGCAGTACTTC. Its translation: CASSPRLAANYEQYF.

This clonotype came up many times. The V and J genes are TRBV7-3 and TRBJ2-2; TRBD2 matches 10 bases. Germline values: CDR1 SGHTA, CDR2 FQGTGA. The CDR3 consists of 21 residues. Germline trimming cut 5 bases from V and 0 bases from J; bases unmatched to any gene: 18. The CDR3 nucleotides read TGTGCCAGCAGCAATCAAAACCCCGGGACTAGCGTAATTTCGAACACCGGGGAGCTGTTTTTT. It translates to CASSNQNPGTSVISNTGELFF.

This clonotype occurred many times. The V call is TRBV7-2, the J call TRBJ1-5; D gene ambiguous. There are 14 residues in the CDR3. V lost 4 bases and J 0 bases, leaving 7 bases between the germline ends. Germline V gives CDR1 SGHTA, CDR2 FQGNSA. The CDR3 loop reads CASSSKYSNQPQHF. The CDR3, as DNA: TGTGCCAGCAGCTCTAAATATAGCAATCAGCCCCAGCATTTT.

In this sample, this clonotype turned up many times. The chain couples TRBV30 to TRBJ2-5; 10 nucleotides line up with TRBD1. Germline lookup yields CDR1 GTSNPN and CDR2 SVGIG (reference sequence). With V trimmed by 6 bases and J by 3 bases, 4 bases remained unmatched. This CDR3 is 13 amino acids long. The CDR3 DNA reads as TGTGCCTGCACCGGGACAGGGGAAGAGACCCAGTACTTC. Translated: CACTGTGEETQYF.

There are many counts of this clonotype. In nucleotides, the CDR3 is TGTGCCAGCAGCCAGGAAAGGGGGATAAGTGGCTACACCTTC. This sequence encodes CASSQERGISGYTF. The chain couples TRBV6-1 to TRBJ1-2; D perhaps matches TRBD1 (6 bases). Looked up from germline, CDR1 is MNHNS and CDR2 is SASEGT. V shed 6 bases and J shed 7 bases, with 18 bases lying between them. This CDR3 region has 14 residues.

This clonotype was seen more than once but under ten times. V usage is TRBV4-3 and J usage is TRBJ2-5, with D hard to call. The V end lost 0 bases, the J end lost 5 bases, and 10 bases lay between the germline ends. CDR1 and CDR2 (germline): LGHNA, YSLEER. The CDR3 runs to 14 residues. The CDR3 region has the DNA TGCGCCAGCAGCCAAGACCTTAGCCTGGAGACCCAGTACTTC. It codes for CASSQDLSLETQYF.

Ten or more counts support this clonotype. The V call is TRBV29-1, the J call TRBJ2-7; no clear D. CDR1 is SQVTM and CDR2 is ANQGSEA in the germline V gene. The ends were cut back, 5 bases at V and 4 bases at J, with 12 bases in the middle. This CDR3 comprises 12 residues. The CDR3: CSVRLVGYEQYF. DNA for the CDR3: TGCAGCGTTCGATTGGTGGGGTACGAGCAGTACTTC.

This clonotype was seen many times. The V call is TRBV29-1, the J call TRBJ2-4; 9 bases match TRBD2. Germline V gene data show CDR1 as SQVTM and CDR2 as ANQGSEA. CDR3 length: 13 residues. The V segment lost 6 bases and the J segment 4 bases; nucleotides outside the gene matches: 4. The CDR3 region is CSVQLAGKNIQYF. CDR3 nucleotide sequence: TGCAGCGTCCAACTAGCGGGTAAAAACATTCAGTACTTC.